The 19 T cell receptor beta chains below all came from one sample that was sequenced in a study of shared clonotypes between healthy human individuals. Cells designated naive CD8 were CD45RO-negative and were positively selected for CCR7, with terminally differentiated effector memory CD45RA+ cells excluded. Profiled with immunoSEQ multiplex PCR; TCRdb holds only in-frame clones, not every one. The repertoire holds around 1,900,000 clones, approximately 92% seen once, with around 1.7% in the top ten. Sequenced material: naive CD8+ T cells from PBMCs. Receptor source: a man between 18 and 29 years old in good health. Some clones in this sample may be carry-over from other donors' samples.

The CDR3 nucleotides read TGTGCCAGCAGCTTCGTGGCGGGAGCAGAGACCCAGTACTTC. Translation: CASSFVAGAETQYF. The V gene is TRBV13, the J gene TRBJ2-5; 7 bases align to TRBD2. This CDR3 spans 14 amino acids. Germline CDR1 and CDR2: PRHDT and FYEKMQ (reference sequence). V gave up 3 bases and J gave up 4 bases; unmatched junction bases: 5.

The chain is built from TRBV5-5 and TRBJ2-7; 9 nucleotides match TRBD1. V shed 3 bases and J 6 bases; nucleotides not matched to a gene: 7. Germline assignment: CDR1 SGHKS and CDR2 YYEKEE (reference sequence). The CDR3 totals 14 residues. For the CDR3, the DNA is TGTGCCAGCAGCTACCCGGGACAGGGATCCGAGCAGTACTTC. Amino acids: CASSYPGQGSEQYF.

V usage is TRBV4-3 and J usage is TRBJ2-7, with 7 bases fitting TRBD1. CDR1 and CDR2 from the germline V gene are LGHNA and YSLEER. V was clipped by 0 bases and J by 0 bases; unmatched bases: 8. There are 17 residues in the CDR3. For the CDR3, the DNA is TGCGCCAGCAGCCAAGACGGGTTCGAGGGGGCCTCCTACGAGCAGTACTTC. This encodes CASSQDGFEGASYEQYF.

The CDR3 sequence is CASSLSAGGYNEQFF. The CDR3 coding sequence is TGTGCCAGCAGCTTATCTGCGGGCGGCTACAATGAGCAGTTCTTC. This sequence joins TRBV11-2 and TRBJ2-1; maybe TRBD2 (5 bases). This CDR3 is built from 15 residues. The V gene lost 2 bases and the J gene lost 3 bases, with 11 bases spanning the gap. Germline lookup yields CDR1 SGHAT and CDR2 FQNNGV.

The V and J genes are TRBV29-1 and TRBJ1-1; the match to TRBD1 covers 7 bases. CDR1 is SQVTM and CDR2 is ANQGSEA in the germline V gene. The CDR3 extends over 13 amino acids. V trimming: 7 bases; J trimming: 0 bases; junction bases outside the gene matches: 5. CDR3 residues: CSAFDRVNTEAFF. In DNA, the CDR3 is TGCAGCGCGTTCGACAGGGTGAACACTGAAGCTTTCTTT.

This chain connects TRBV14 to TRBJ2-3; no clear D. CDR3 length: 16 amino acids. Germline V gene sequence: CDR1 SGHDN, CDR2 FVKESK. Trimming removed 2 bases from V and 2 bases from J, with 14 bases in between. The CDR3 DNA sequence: TGTGCCAGCAGCCAAACCACGTTACTCTCCACAGATACGCAGTATTTT. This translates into CASSQTTLLSTDTQYF.

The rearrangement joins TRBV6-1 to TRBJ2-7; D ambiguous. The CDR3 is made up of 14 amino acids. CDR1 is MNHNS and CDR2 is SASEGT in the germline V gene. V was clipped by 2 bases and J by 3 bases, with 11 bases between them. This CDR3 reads CASSESYSFYEQYF. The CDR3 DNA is TGTGCCAGCAGTGAAAGTTACAGCTTCTACGAGCAGTACTTC.

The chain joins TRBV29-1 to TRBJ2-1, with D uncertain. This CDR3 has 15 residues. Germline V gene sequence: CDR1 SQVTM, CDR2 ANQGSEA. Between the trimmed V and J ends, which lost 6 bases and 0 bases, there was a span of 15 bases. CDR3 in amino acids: CSVLIFGYSYNEQFF. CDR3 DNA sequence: TGCAGCGTCCTGATTTTCGGCTACTCCTACAATGAGCAGTTCTTC.

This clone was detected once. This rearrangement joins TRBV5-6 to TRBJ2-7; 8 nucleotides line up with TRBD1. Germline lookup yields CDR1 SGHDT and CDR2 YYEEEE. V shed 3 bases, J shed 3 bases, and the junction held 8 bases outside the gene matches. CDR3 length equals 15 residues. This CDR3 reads CASSSTGAGLYEQYF. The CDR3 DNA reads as TGTGCCAGCAGCTCGACAGGGGCTGGGCTCTACGAGCAGTACTTC.

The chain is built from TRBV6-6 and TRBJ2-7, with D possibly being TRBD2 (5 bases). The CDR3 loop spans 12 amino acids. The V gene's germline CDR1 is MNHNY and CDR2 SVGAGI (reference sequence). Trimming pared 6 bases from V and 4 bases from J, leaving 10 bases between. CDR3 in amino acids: CASRGTGYEQYF. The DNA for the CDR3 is TGTGCCAGCAGGGGTACGGGATACGAGCAGTACTTC.

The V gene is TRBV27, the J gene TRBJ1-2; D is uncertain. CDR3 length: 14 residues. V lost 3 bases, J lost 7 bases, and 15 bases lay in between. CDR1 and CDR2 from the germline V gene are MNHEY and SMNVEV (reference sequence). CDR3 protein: CASSFISAVSGYTF. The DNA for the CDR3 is TGTGCCAGCAGTTTTATTTCCGCCGTCAGTGGCTACACCTTC.

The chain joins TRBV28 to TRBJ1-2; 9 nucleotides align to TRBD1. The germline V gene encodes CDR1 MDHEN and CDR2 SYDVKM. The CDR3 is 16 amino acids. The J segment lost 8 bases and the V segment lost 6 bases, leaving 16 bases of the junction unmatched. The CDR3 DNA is TGTGCCAGCAGCTTTGACTCGACAGGGGGTGGTCGCGGCTACACCTTC. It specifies CASSFDSTGGGRGYTF.

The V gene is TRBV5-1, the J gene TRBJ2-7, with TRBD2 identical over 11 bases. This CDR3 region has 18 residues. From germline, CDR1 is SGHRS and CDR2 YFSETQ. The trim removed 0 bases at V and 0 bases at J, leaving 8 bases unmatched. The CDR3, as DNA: TGCGCCAGCAGCTTGGACGGACTAGCGGGCCCTTACTCCTACGAGCAGTACTTC. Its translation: CASSLDGLAGPYSYEQYF.

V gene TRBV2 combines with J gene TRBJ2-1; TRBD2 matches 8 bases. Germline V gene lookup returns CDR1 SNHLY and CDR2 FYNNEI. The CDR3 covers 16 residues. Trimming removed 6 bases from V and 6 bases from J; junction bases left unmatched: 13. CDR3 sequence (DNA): TGTGCCAGCAGGGCTAGCGGGTTGGGAGGGTCCAATGAGCAGTTCTTC. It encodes CASRASGLGGSNEQFF.

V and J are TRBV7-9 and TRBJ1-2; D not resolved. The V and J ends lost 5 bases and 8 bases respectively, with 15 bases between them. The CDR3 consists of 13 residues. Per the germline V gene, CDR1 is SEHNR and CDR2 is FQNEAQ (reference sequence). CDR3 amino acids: CASSNQDILGYTF. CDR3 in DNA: TGTGCCAGCAGCAACCAGGATATCTTAGGCTACACCTTC.

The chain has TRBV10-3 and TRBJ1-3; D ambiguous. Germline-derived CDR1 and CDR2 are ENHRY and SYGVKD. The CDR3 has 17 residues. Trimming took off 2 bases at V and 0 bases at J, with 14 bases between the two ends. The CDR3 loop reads CAISEEGVASSGNTIYF. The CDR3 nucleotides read TGTGCCATCAGTGAGGAGGGTGTTGCGAGCTCTGGAAACACCATATATTTT.

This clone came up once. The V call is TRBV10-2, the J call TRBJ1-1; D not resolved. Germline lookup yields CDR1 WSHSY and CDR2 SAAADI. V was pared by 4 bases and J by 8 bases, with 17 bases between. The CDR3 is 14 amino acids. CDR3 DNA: TGCGCCAGCAGTGTTGTCGTGTCCGGAAGCGAAGCTTTCTTT. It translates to CASSVVVSGSEAFF.

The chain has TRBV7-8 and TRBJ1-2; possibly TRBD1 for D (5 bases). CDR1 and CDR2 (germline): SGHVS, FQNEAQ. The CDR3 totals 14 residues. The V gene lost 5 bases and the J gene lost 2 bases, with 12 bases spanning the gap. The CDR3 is CASSHRAGNYGYTF. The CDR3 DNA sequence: TGTGCCAGCAGCCATAGGGCAGGGAACTATGGCTACACCTTC.

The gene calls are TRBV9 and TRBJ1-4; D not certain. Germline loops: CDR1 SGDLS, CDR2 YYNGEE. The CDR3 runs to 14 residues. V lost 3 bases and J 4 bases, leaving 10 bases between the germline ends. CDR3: CASSAREINEKLFF. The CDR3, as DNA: TGTGCCAGCAGCGCACGGGAGATTAATGAAAAACTGTTTTTT.